This T cell receptor (beta chain) was captured in a study of CD8+CD57+ T cells in acquired aplastic anemia (dated by TCRdb to 2016 to 2019). At the level of the whole study: DNA extracted from sorted CD4+ and CD8+ cells had a mean of about 3 ug, with a range of roughly 0.18 to 27.4 ug. A CD8+CD57+ expansion meant a frequency higher than the mean frequency seen in healthy subjects.

The full study reports these points: Although 25 to 30 CD8+ CDR3 sequences were shared by patients and controls, these sequences appeared highly expressed in patients and within the immunodominant clones of patients. Between patients and healthy controls, no significant difference in CD8+ Simpson's diversity was found (P=0.060).

The sample holds a few counts of this clonotype. Its antigen remains undetermined. Nothing much larger sits one base from this clone, and base qualities are not available. Expansion of CD8+CD57+ cells had been shown by flow cytometry in the patients chosen for sequencing. Every patient had a diagnosis of severe acquired aplastic anemia based on International Study of Aplastic Anemia and Agranulocytosis and Camitta criteria. No patient had received any therapy when blood was sampled. In the study, sorted CD4+ and CD8+ blood T cells from patients with severe aplastic anemia and from healthy subjects underwent deep sequencing of TCR repertoires. In the USA, patient enrollment took place under clinicaltrials.gov protocols 00001620, 01623167, 00001397, 00071045, 00081523 and 00961064. Ficoll-Paque density gradient centrifugation was used to isolate peripheral blood mononuclear cells. CD4+ and CD8+ T cells were sorted by FACS or magnetic beads before DNA extraction.

Genomic DNA was used as template for profiling of TCR beta VDJ combinations and CDR3 sequences. TCR repertoire sequencing was run on an Illumina HiSeq 2000. The authors processed their data as follows. Repertoire assessment relied on Simpson's diversity index, CDR3 size and DJ length profiles, and TRBV/TRBJ rearrangement plots. The most abundant DNA sequence in the deep sequencing data was defined as the immunodominant clone. CDR3 amino acid sequences were checked for sharing across subjects and were also compared against the VDJdb database and published repertoires. TCRdb trimmed the raw reads at Q25, called clones with MiXCR and kept productive beta chains. All rows with the same CDR3 protein become a single entry with the most common DNA and genes. The V and J calls and clone size are TCRdb's, not the authors'. The sample records about 180,000 distinct CDR3 sequences, roughly 63% of which are singletons. The ten largest clones add up to under 45% of the sample.

The germline V gene gives CDR1 as MRHNA and CDR2 as SNTAGT. V is clipped by 11 bases and J by 0 bases, and the sequence between their germline boundaries is 16 bases long. The CDR3 runs 15 amino acids, cysteine and phenylalanine included. CDR3 DNA is the only sequence kept; it has 45 bases, read in frame from the first base. Sequenced: sorted CD4+, CD8+, or CD8+CD57+ T cells (not recorded which) from PBMCs. The receptor comes from a human donor with aplastic anemia. The V and J segments used are TRBV6-4 and TRBJ2-2; D gene: possibly TRBD1, on 6 matching bases. The CDR3 region: CAGTQGCANTGELFF. The DNA is TGTGCCGGAACACAGGGCTGTGCGAACACCGGGGAGCTGTTTTTT.